This T cell receptor (beta chain) was obtained from a study of vaccination and CD4 T cells after COVID-19. Study background: Convalescent donors were composed of six males and four females, of whom two were Hispanic. Overlapping peptides covering the spike proteins of SARS-CoV-2, HCoV-NL63, HCoV-OC43 and HCoV-229E were added to stimulate cells.

The study's findings and limits: SARS-CoV-2-reactive clonotypes showed a nonsignificant median rise from approximately 21 to 40.

Oncomine TCR Beta short-read sequencing was applied to DNA from cultured CD4+ T cells. TCRdb fed the PCR reads into MiXCR, producing one record per CDR3 protein. There are 15,000 to 20,000 distinct CDR3 sequences in the sample; around 30% occur only once, and about a sixth lies in the top ten. A few counts support this clonotype. Its antigen remains unidentified. This sample's treatment: roughly 10-day PBMC culture with coronavirus spike peptide pools or control peptides (ViraFEST assay). The PCR-positive dates, March through December 2020, came before the US Alpha, Beta and Delta variants. This TCR was sampled from a human donor with COVID-19. Sequencing input: cultured CD4+ T cells from blood.

The CDR3 spells CASSDPGHNYGYTF. The CDR3 nucleotides are TGTGCCAGCAGTGACCCCGGGCATAACTATGGCTACACCTTC. The chain joins TRBV6-2 or TRBV6-3 to TRBJ1-2; D not resolved. This CDR3 spans 14 amino acids. V lost 5 bases and J lost 1, with 11 bases in between. CDR1 and CDR2 from the germline V gene are MNHEY and SVGEGT.